These 5 T cell receptor beta chains share one sample of origin, sequenced in a study of cytomegalovirus exposure and HLA in healthy donors. Use of 60 Vbeta and 13 Jbeta primers characterized the PCR. The table came from immunoSEQ multiplex PCR; TCRdb's copy has only in-frame clones and leaves some out. The repertoire consists of 90,000 to 150,000 clones, with 76% occurring once and the leading ten covering approximately 12%. What was sequenced was PBMCs. Receptor source: a woman between 40 and 50 years old in good health and CMV-seropositive.

This chain joins TRBV29-1 and TRBJ2-3, with 11 bases that match TRBD1. This CDR3 is 15 amino acids long. The germline CDR1 and CDR2 sequences are SQVTM and ANQGSEA. Losses at the gene ends were 5 bases for V and 4 bases for J; bases not matched to a gene: 8. The CDR3 reads CSVISGTGGSDTQYF. CDR3 sequence (DNA): TGCAGCGTTATCTCCGGGACAGGGGGATCAGATACGCAGTATTTT.

The chain carries TRBV2 and TRBJ1-2, with 7 bases matching TRBD1. V dropped 4 bases and J dropped 7; count of bases not matched to a gene: 3. CDR3 length equals 12 residues. The germline CDR1 and CDR2 sequences are SNHLY and FYNNEI. CDR3 residues: CASSGQGGGYTF. DNA of the CDR3: TGTGCCAGCAGTGGACAGGGAGGTGGCTACACCTTC.

The chain uses TRBV30 and TRBJ2-1; TRBD2 matches at 9 bases. Trimming at V came to 2 bases and at J to 6 bases, leaving 11 bases not matched to a gene. Germline V gives CDR1 GTSNPN, CDR2 SVGIG (reference sequence). The CDR3 has 16 amino acids. CDR3 coding DNA: TGTGCCTGGAGTCCGTTTCGCGGGGGGGCCATCAATGAGCAGTTCTTC. Its translation: CAWSPFRGGAINEQFF.

CDR3 loop: CASSFLAGGTGELFF. The DNA for the CDR3 is TGTGCCAGCAGTTTCCTAGCGGGGGGCACCGGGGAGCTGTTTTTT. V is TRBV27 and J is TRBJ2-2; 11 bases align to TRBD2. The germline gives CDR1 MNHEY, CDR2 SMNVEV (reference sequence). The CDR3 runs to 15 residues. Germline trimming cut 3 bases from V and 4 bases from J; bases unmatched to any gene: 1.

This chain links TRBV4-1 with TRBJ1-3; TRBD1 matches 8 bases. Germline CDR1 MGHRA, CDR2 YSYEKL. This CDR3 contains 17 residues. Trimming took 1 base from V and 0 from J; bases not matched to a gene: 5. CDR3 sequence: CASSQGGTGHSGNTIYF. The CDR3 DNA is TGCGCCAGCAGCCAAGGAGGGACAGGCCACTCTGGAAACACCATATATTTT.